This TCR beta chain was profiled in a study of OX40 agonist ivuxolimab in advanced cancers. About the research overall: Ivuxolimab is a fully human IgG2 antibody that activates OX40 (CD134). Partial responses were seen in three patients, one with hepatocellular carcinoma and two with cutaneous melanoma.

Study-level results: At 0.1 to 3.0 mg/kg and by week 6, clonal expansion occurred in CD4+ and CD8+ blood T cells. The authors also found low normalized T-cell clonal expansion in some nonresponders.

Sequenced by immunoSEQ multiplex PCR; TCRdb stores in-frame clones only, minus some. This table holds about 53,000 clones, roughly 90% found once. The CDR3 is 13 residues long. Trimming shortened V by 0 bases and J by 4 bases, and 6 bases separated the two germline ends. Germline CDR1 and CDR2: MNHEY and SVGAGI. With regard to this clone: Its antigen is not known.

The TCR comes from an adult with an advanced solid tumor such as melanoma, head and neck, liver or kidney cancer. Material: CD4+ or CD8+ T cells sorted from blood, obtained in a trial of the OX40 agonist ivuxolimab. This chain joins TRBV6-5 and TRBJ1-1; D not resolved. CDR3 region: CASSYSYSTEAFF. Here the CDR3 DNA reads TGTGCCAGCAGTTACTCATACAGCACTGAAGCTTTCTTT.